One and the same sample provided the 28 T cell receptor beta chains below, sequenced in a study of blood T cell repertoires in COVID-19. Sequencing was performed with immunoSEQ multiplex PCR; in TCRdb, only in-frame clones are kept and a portion is missing. The table has tens of thousands of clones, roughly 82% seen once. The sequenced material came from peripheral blood. These receptors were obtained from a woman older than 75 with acute or convalescent COVID-19.

The gene calls are TRBV10-1 and TRBJ2-1; 12 nucleotides align to TRBD2. The germline gives CDR1 WNHNN, CDR2 SYGVQD (reference sequence). The CDR3 is 16 amino acids. Losses at the gene ends were 0 bases for V and 5 bases for J; bases not matched to a gene: 2. CDR3 DNA sequence: TGCGCCAGCAGTGAGTCAGCTAGCGGGGGGGACAATGAGCAGTTCTTC. This encodes CASSESASGGDNEQFF.

This clone showed up just once. The junction departs from germline at one end; a sequencing error may be responsible. The chain couples TRBV6-1 to TRBJ1-1; 9 bases fit TRBD1. Germline CDR1 MNHNS, CDR2 SASEGT. This CDR3 is 14 amino acids long. CDR3 bases: TGTGCCAGCAGCGAAGGACAGGGGAGCACTGAAGCTTTCTTT. It yields the protein CASSEGQGSTEAFF.

The chain combines TRBV5-1 with TRBJ2-3; 11 positions agree with TRBD2. The trim removed 4 bases at V and 5 bases at J, leaving 3 bases unmatched. In germline, CDR1 is SGHRS, CDR2 YFSETQ. The CDR3 is 14 amino acids. CDR3 DNA: TGCGCCAGCAGCATTACTAGCGGGGGAGATACGCAGTATTTT. Its translation is CASSITSGGDTQYF.

This chain joins TRBV5-1 and TRBJ1-1, with D possibly TRBD1 on 5 matching bases. V shed 0 bases and J shed 1 base, with 10 bases lying between them. CDR3 length: 15 amino acids. Germline V gives CDR1 SGHRS, CDR2 YFSETQ. This CDR3 is CASSLGGRTNTEAFF. CDR3 nucleotide sequence: TGCGCCAGCAGCTTGGGGGGCAGGACGAACACTGAAGCTTTCTTT.

This clone occurred once. The rearrangement joins TRBV5-1 to TRBJ1-4; the D is unclear. Germline CDR1 SGHRS, CDR2 YFSETQ. V lost 1 base, J lost 4 bases, and 8 bases lay in between. This CDR3 spans 14 amino acids. The CDR3 nucleotides read TGCGCCAGCAGCTTGCGGAGCAGTAATGAAAAACTGTTTTTT. Translation: CASSLRSSNEKLFF.

V is TRBV5-1 and J is TRBJ1-4, with 7 bases lining up with TRBD1. Germline V lookup: CDR1 SGHRS, CDR2 YFSETQ. The CDR3 totals 16 residues. Unmatched junction bases numbered 9, after V lost 3 bases and J lost 4 bases. As DNA, the CDR3 is TGCGCCAGCAGCTGGGGGTCGAGACAGGGTAATGAAAAACTGTTTTTT. Its protein product is CASSWGSRQGNEKLFF.

The chain recombines TRBV7-2 with TRBJ2-1; D is perhaps TRBD2 (6 bases). Germline V lookup: CDR1 SGHTA, CDR2 FQGNSA. Trimming stripped 3 bases from V and 5 bases from J, with 11 bases between. The CDR3 extends over 14 amino acids. The CDR3 spells CASSFRLVNNEQFF. DNA for the CDR3: TGTGCCAGCAGCTTTAGACTAGTCAACAATGAGCAGTTCTTC. Complete variable domain (other parts from reference TRBV7-2 and TRBJ2-1): GAGVSQSPSNKVTEKGKDVELRCDPISGHTALYWYRQSLGQGLEFLIYFQGNSAPDKSGLPSDRFSAERTGGSVSTLTIQRTQQEDSAVYLCASSFRLVNNEQFFGPGTRLTVL.

J is TRBJ2-7 and V is TRBV6-1; maybe TRBD1 (6 bases). CDR3 size: 15 residues. Trimming took 0 bases from V and 0 from J, leaving 9 bases between them. Germline V gene sequence: CDR1 MNHNS, CDR2 SASEGT. The CDR3 DNA reads TGTGCCAGCAGTGAAGCCGGGACACACTCCTACGAGCAGTACTTC. It translates to CASSEAGTHSYEQYF.

The rearrangement joins TRBV24-1 to TRBJ2-5; maybe TRBD1 (5 bases). With 3 bases removed from V and 1 base from J, the gap between germline ends came to 11 bases. Germline-derived CDR1 and CDR2 are KGHDR and SFDVKD. The CDR3 loop spans 15 amino acids. CDR3 sequence reads: CATSDPRVSQETQYF. CDR3 coding DNA: TGTGCCACCAGTGATCCCAGGGTGTCCCAAGAGACCCAGTACTTC.

The genes are TRBV30 and TRBJ2-4; D gene ambiguous. The CDR3 runs to 15 residues. Germline CDR1 and CDR2: GTSNPN and SVGIG (reference sequence). The V and J ends lost 2 bases and 0 bases respectively, with 11 bases between them. CDR3 DNA: TGTGCCTGGAGTAAAAGCGTATTAGCCAAAAACATTCAGTACTTC. Its translation is CAWSKSVLAKNIQYF. The full variable domain, in which reference TRBV30 and TRBJ2-4 provide the parts outside the CDR3, is SQTIHQWPATLVQPVGSPLSLECTVEGTSNPNLYWYRQAAGRGLQLLFYSVGIGQISSEVPQNLSASRPQDRQFILSSKKLLLSDSGFYLCAWSKSVLAKNIQYFGAGTRLSVL.

This clone occurred a few times. The chain carries TRBV5-6 and TRBJ2-5; TRBD2 matches 10 bases. The CDR3 extends over 18 amino acids. CDR1 is SGHDT and CDR2 is YYEEEE in the germline V gene. Unmatched junction bases numbered 13, after V lost 5 bases and J lost 0 bases. The CDR3 loop is CASSLFLLAGPYQETQYF. In DNA, the CDR3 is TGTGCCAGCAGTCTTTTTCTACTAGCGGGGCCGTACCAAGAGACCCAGTACTTC.

The chain recombines TRBV2 with TRBJ2-5; 7 bases agree with TRBD1. Germline CDR1 and CDR2: SNHLY and FYNNEI. The ends lost 5 bases at V and 2 bases at J; junction bases unmatched: 2. This CDR3 comprises 13 residues. The CDR3 DNA is TGTGCCAGCAGTTACAGGGGTCAAGAGACCCAGTACTTC. Its translation is CASSYRGQETQYF.

The V call is TRBV23-1, the J call TRBJ1-1; D gene uncertain. TRBV23-1 is known as an ORF, though its function is uncertain. Trimming cost V 6 bases and J 4 bases, with 9 bases left between them. There are 12 residues in the CDR3. The CDR3 sequence: CASRPASTEAFF. Written as DNA, the CDR3 is TGCGCCAGCAGACCCGCCAGCACTGAAGCTTTCTTT.

The genes are TRBV3-1 (or the pseudogene TRBV3-2) and TRBJ1-6, with D possibly TRBD1 on 5 matching bases. In germline, CDR1 is LGHDT, CDR2 YNNKEL (reference sequence). V lost 2 bases to trimming and J lost 9 bases, with 11 bases between them. The CDR3 is 14 amino acids. CDR3: CASSQLGVGSPLHF. For the CDR3, the DNA is TGTGCCAGCAGCCAATTAGGGGTGGGTTCACCCCTCCACTTT.

J is TRBJ2-3 and V is TRBV27, with unresolved D. Germline V CDR1 and CDR2: MNHEY, SMNVEV (reference sequence). The CDR3 spans 17 residues. V was trimmed by 2 bases and J by 1 base, leaving 16 bases between them. The CDR3 DNA reads as TGTGCCAGCAGTTTAAGGCGTAGTAGCCGACGCACAGATACGCAGTATTTT. It translates to CASSLRRSSRRTDTQYF.

The rearrangement uses TRBV18 and TRBJ2-7; 7 nucleotides line up with TRBD2. Germline V lookup: CDR1 KGHSH, CDR2 LQKENI. The trim removed 1 base at V and 0 bases at J, leaving 3 bases unmatched. CDR3 length: 15 amino acids. The CDR3 sequence is CASSPRGGLSYEQYF. In DNA form, the CDR3 reads TGTGCCAGCTCACCACGGGGGGGTCTCTCCTACGAGCAGTACTTC. The variable domain in full, with the rest retrieved from reference TRBV18 and TRBJ2-7, is NAGVMQNPRHLVRRRGQEARLRCSPMKGHSHVYWYRQLPEEGLKFMVYLQKENIIDESGMPKERFSAEFPKEGPSILRIQQVVRGDSAAYFCASSPRGGLSYEQYFGPGTRLTVT.

V and J are TRBV2 and TRBJ2-7, with 11 bases that match TRBD2. CDR3 length: 15 residues. Germline assignment: CDR1 SNHLY and CDR2 FYNNEI. V dropped 6 bases and J dropped 6; count of bases not matched to a gene: 10. Here the CDR3 DNA reads TGTGCCAGCAGCTTACTAGCGGGAGCCCCTGGCGAGCAGTACGTC. Translating it yields CASSLLAGAPGEQYV.

The chain recombines TRBV29-1 with TRBJ1-4; D ambiguous. Germline CDR1 reads SQVTM; CDR2 reads ANQGSEA. The CDR3 is 11 amino acids. V was trimmed by 7 bases and J by 2 bases, leaving 5 bases between them. The CDR3 loop reads CSGGTNEKLFF. The CDR3 DNA reads TGCAGCGGCGGGACTAATGAAAAACTGTTTTTT.

The chain is built from TRBV9 and TRBJ1-4, with 7 bases lining up with TRBD1. CDR3 length: 14 residues. The V and J ends lost 3 bases and 7 bases, in that order; junction bases with no gene match: 6. Germline CDR1 is SGDLS and CDR2 is YYNGEE. The CDR3 spells CASSGQGRSEKLFF. The CDR3 coding sequence is TGTGCCAGCAGCGGACAGGGTAGAAGTGAAAAACTGTTTTTT.

The rearrangement joins TRBV14 to TRBJ2-1; D perhaps matches TRBD1 (5 bases). The CDR3 totals 15 residues. V was trimmed by 4 bases and J by 10 bases, leaving 20 bases between them. Germline V gene sequence: CDR1 SGHDN, CDR2 FVKESK. The CDR3 reads CASSPLDKGIGEQFF. Here the CDR3 DNA reads TGTGCCAGCAGCCCCCTGGACAAAGGGATAGGGGAGCAGTTCTTC.

V is TRBV6-1 and J is TRBJ2-7; unclear D gene. The CDR3 sequence is 14 residues long. The germline V gene encodes CDR1 MNHNS and CDR2 SASEGT. Trimming left V 0 bases short and J 7 bases short, with 13 bases between. CDR3: CASSEALPAREQYV. Written as DNA, the CDR3 is TGTGCCAGCAGTGAAGCGCTTCCGGCGCGGGAGCAGTACGTC.

The rearrangement uses TRBV7-2 and TRBJ2-7; perhaps TRBD2 as D (6 bases). V was cut by 5 bases and J by 2 bases, with 13 bases left in between. Germline V lookup: CDR1 SGHTA, CDR2 FQGNSA. This CDR3 contains 14 residues. CDR3 DNA sequence: TGTGCCAGCAGCCGTCTCGGAGGGCCCTACGAGCAGTACGTC. Protein product: CASSRLGGPYEQYV.

J is TRBJ1-2 and V is TRBV4-1; tentatively, D is TRBD1 (6 bases). The germline CDR1 and CDR2 sequences are MGHRA and YSYEKL. This CDR3 region has 16 residues. Trimming left V 4 bases short and J 0 bases short, with 15 bases between. This CDR3 is CASSPWGRDTNYGYTF. The CDR3 DNA follows: TGCGCCAGCAGCCCTTGGGGCCGGGACACTAACTATGGCTACACCTTC.

In its sample, this clone was seen once. The chain recombines TRBV28 with TRBJ1-2, with D possibly being TRBD1 (5 bases). The CDR3 contains 14 residues. The germline V gene has CDR1 MDHEN and CDR2 SYDVKM. Trimming shortened V by 1 base and J by 10 bases, and 16 bases separated the two germline ends. CDR3 protein: CASSLFQGRRSYTF. The CDR3 bases are TGTGCCAGCAGTTTATTTCAGGGCCGTCGGTCCTACACCTTC.

The gene calls are TRBV12-3 or TRBV12-4 and TRBJ1-1; D possibly corresponds to TRBD1 (5 bases). This CDR3 region has 12 residues. With 4 bases removed from V and 6 bases from J, the gap between germline ends came to 9 bases. This CDR3 is CASSSGGSEAFF. DNA for the CDR3: TGTGCCAGCAGTTCCGGGGGGTCTGAAGCTTTCTTT.

The rearrangement uses TRBV6-1 and TRBJ2-7; 12 nucleotides agree with TRBD2. The CDR3 length is 17 residues. V lost 0 bases, J lost 2 bases, and 5 bases stayed unmatched. CDR1 is MNHNS and CDR2 is SASEGT in the germline V gene. The CDR3 here is CASSEAFGLAGTYEQYF. DNA for the CDR3: TGTGCCAGCAGTGAAGCCTTCGGACTAGCGGGGACCTACGAGCAGTACTTC.

The rearrangement links TRBV18 to TRBJ1-6; D possibly corresponds to TRBD1 (5 bases). The CDR3 spans 16 residues. Trimming removed 0 bases at V and 3 bases at J, with 9 bases between. CDR1 KGHSH and CDR2 LQKENI come from the germline V gene. This CDR3 is CASSPPNRHYNSPLHF. In nucleotides, the CDR3 is TGTGCCAGCTCACCACCGAACAGGCACTATAATTCACCCCTCCACTTT.

This chain links TRBV6-1 with TRBJ1-3; D call uncertain. The ends were cut back, 3 bases at V and 0 bases at J, with 9 bases in the middle. This CDR3 is built from 15 residues. CDR1 and CDR2 from the germline V gene are MNHNS and SASEGT. CDR3 bases: TGTGCCAGCAGTGACCGAGCGGTCTCTGGAAACACCATATATTTT. Residues: CASSDRAVSGNTIYF.